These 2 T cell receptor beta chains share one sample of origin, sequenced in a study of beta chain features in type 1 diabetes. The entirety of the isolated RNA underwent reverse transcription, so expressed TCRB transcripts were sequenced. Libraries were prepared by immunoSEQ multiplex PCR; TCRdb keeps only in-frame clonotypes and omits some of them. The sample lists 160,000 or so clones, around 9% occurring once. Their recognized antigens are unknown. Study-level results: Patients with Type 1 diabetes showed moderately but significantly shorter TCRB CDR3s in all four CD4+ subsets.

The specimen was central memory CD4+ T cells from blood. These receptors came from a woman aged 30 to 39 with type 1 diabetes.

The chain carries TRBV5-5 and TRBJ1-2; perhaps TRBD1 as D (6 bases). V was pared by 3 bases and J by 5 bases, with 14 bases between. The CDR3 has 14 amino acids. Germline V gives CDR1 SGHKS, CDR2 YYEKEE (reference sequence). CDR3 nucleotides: TGTGCCAGCAGCTCGGATCAGGGGAGATATGGCTACACCTTC. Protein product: CASSSDQGRYGYTF.

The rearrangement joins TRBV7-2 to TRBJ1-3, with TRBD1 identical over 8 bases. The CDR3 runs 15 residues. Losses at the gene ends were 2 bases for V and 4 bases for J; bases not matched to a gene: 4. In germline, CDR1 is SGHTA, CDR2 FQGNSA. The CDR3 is CASSLSRGQGNTIYF. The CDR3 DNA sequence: TGTGCCAGCAGCTTAAGCAGGGGGCAAGGAAACACCATATATTTT.